This record covers a single T cell receptor (beta chain). The germline CDR1 and CDR2 sequences are SGHTA and FQGNSA. The V gene lost 1 base and the J gene lost 4 bases, with 10 bases spanning the gap. The CDR3 totals 14 residues. The data derive from a study of blood T cell repertoires in COVID-19. On the study more broadly: Sources were T cells, B-cell-depleted T cells, or PBMCs; the material itself was cDNA or gDNA.

The authors' processing: Reference gene primer amplification gave nucleated cell count estimates. Using immunoSEQ multiplex PCR, the repertoire was profiled, and TCRdb retains in-frame clones only, with some absent. V, J and clone size were drawn from that table, and D and trimming were deduced from the DNA. The repertoire holds about 260,000 clones, approximately 87% seen once, with roughly 1.6% in the top ten. The clonotype comes from a woman aged 40-49 years who had recovered from COVID-19. The specimen was peripheral blood. This chain uses TRBV7-2 with TRBJ1-1; D may be TRBD1 (5 bases). The CDR3, as DNA: TGTGCCAGCAGCTTAGGGGGGACTAGCACTGAAGCTTTCTTT. As protein: CASSLGGTSTEAFF.